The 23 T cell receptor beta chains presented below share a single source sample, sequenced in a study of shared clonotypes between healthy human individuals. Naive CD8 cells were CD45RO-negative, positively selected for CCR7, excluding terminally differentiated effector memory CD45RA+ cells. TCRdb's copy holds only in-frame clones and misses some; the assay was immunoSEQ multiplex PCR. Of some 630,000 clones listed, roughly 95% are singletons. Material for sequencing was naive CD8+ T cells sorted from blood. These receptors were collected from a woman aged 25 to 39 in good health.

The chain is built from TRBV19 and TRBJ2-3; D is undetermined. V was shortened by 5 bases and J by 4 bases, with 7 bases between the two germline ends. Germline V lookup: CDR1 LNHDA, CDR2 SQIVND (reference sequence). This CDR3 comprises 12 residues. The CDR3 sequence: CASSSTADTQYF. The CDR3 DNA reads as TGTGCCAGTAGTTCCACTGCAGATACGCAGTATTTT.

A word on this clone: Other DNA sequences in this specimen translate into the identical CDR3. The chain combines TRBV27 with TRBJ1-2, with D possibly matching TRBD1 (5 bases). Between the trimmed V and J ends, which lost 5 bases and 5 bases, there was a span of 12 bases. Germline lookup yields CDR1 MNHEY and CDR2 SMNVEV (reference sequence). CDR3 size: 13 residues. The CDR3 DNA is TGTGCCAGCAGTCCCGGGACGTCGTATGGCTACACCTTC. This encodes CASSPGTSYGYTF.

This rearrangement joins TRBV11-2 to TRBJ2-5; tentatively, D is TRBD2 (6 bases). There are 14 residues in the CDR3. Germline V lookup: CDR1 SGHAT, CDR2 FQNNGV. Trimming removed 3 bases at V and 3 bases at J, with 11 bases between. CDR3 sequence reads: CASSLLGTEETQYF. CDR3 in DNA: TGTGCCAGCAGCTTGCTCGGGACTGAAGAGACCCAGTACTTC.

The CDR3 region has the DNA TGTGCCAGCAGCCCCATTACCAGGGGACTAGATCAGCCCCAGCATTTT. Residues: CASSPITRGLDQPQHF. The chain employs TRBV7-8 and TRBJ1-5; D may be TRBD1 (6 bases). V was trimmed by 5 bases and J by 5 bases, leaving 19 bases between them. CDR3 length: 16 residues. Germline loops: CDR1 SGHVS, CDR2 FQNEAQ. Using reference TRBV7-8 and TRBJ1-5 for the parts outside the CDR3, the full variable domain is GAGVSQSPRYKVAKRGQDVALRCDPISGHVSLFWYQQALGQGPEFLTYFQNEAQLDKSGLPSDRFFAERPEGSVSTLKIQRTQQEDSAVYLCASSPITRGLDQPQHFGDGTRLSIL.

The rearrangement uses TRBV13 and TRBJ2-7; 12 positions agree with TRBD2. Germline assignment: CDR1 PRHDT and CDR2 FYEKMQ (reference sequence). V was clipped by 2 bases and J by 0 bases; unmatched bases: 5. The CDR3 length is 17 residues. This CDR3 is CASSLSMTSGSSYEQYF. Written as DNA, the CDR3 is TGTGCCAGCAGCTTATCGATGACTAGCGGGAGCTCCTACGAGCAGTACTTC.

CDR3 DNA sequence: TGTGCCAGCAGTTACTCGATTCTCCTCGAGACCCAGTACTTC. This sequence encodes CASSYSILLETQYF. V gene TRBV6-5 combines with J gene TRBJ2-5; no definite D call. The CDR3 is 14 residues long. V was pared by 0 bases and J by 5 bases, with 10 bases between. Germline assignment: CDR1 MNHEY and CDR2 SVGAGI.

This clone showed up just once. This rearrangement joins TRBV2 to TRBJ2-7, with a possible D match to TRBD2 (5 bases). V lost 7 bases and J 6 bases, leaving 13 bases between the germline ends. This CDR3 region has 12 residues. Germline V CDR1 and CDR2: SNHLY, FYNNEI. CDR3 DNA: TGTGCCAGCATAGAGGGCGCGGGCGAGCAGTACTTC. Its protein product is CASIEGAGEQYF. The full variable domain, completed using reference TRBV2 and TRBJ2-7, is EPEVTQTPSHQVTQMGQEVILRCVPISNHLYFYWYRQILGQKVEFLVSFYNNEISEKSEIFDDQFSVERPDGSNFTLKIRSTKLEDSAMYFCASIEGAGEQYFGPGTRLTVT.

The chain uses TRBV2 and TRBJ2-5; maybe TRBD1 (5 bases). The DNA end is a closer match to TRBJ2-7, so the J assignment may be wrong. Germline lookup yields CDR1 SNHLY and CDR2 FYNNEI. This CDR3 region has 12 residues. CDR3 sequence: CASRDTAYEQYF. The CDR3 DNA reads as TGTGCCAGCAGGGACACAGCCTACGAGCAGTACTTC.

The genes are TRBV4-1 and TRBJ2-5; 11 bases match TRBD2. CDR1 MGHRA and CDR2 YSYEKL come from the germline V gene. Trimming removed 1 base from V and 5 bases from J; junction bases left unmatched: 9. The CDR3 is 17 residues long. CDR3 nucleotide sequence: TGCGCCAGCAGCCAAGGACTAGCGGGAATAGAGGGGGAGACCCAGTACTTC. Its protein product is CASSQGLAGIEGETQYF.

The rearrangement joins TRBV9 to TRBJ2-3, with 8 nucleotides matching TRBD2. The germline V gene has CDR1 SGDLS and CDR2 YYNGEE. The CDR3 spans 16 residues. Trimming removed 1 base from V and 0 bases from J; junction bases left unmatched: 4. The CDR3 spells CASSVTASGSTDTQYF. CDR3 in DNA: TGTGCCAGCAGCGTAACCGCTAGCGGGAGCACAGATACGCAGTATTTT. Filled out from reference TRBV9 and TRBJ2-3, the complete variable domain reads DSGVTQTPKHLITATGQRVTLRCSPRSGDLSVYWYQQSLDQGLQFLIQYYNGEERAKGNILERFSAQQFPDLHSELNLSSLELGDSALYFCASSVTASGSTDTQYFGPGTRLTVL.

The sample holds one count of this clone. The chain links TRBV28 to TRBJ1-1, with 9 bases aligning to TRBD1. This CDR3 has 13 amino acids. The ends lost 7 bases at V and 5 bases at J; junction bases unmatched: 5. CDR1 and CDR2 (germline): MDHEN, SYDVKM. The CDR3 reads CASIGQGITEAFF. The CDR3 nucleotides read TGTGCCAGCATTGGACAGGGGATAACTGAAGCTTTCTTT.

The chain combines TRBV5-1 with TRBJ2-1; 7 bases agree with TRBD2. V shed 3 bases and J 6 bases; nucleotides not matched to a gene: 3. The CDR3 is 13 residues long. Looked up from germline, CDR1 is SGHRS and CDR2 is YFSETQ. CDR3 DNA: TGCGCCAGCAGCTCAGGACTAGTCAATGAGCAGTTCTTC. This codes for CASSSGLVNEQFF.

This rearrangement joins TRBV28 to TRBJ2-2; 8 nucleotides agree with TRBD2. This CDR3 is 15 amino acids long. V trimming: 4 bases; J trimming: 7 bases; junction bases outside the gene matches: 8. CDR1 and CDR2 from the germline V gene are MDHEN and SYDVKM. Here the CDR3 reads CASSSMSGSGGELFF. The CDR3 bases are TGTGCCAGCAGTTCCATGAGCGGGAGTGGCGGGGAGCTGTTTTTT.

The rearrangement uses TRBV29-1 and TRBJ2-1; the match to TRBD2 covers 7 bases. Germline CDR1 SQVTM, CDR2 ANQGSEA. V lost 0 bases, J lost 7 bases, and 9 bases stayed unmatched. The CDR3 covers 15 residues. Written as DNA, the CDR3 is TGCAGCGTTGAAGAGGGGGGAGGGCCAGGTAATGAGCAGTTCTTC. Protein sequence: CSVEEGGGPGNEQFF.

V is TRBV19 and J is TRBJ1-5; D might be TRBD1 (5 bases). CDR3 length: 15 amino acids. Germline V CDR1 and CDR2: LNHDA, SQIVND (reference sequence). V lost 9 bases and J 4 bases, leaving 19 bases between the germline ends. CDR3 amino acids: CASQQDPGLNQPQHF. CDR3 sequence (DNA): TGTGCCAGCCAACAAGATCCAGGGCTGAATCAGCCCCAGCATTTT.

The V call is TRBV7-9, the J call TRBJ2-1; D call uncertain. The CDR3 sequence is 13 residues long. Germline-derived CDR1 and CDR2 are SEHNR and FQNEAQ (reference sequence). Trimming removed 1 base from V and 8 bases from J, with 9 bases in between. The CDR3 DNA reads TGTGCCAGCAGCTTAGACGGTGTCGATGAGCAGTTCTTC. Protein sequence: CASSLDGVDEQFF.

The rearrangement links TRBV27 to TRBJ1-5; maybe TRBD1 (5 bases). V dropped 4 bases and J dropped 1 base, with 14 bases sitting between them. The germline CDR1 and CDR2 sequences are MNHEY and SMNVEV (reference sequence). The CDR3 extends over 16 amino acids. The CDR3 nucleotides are TGTGCCAGCAGTTCCGGGGCCCTGGGAAGCAATCAGCCCCAGCATTTT. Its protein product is CASSSGALGSNQPQHF.

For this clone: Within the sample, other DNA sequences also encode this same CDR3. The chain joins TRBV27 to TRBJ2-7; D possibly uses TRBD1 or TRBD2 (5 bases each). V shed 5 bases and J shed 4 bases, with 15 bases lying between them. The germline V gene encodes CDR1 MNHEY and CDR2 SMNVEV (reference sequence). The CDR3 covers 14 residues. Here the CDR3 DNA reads TGTGCCAGCAGTCTCCGGGACCCCCGGTACGAGCAGTACTTC. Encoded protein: CASSLRDPRYEQYF.

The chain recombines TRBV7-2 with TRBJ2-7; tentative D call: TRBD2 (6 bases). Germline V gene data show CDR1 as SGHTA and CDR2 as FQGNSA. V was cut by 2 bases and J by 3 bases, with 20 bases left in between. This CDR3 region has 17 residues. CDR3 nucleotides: TGTGCCAGCAGCTTATCGGAGATTGGGGCTAGCGTCTACGAGCAGTACTTC. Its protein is CASSLSEIGASVYEQYF. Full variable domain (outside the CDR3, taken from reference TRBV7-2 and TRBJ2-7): GAGVSQSPSNKVTEKGKDVELRCDPISGHTALYWYRQSLGQGLEFLIYFQGNSAPDKSGLPSDRFSAERTGGSVSTLTIQRTQQEDSAVYLCASSLSEIGASVYEQYFGPGTRLTVT.

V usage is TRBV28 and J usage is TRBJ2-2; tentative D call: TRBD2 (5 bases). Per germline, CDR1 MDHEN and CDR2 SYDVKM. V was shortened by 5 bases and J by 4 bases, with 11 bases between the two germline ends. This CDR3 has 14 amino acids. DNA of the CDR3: TGTGCCAGCAGTACAGTGGGGAGCACCGGGGAGCTGTTTTTT. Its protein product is CASSTVGSTGELFF. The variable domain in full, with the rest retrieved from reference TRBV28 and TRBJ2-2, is DVKVTQSSRYLVKRTGEKVFLECVQDMDHENMFWYRQDPGLGLRLIYFSYDVKMKEKGDIPEGYSVSREKKERFSLILESASTNQTSMYLCASSTVGSTGELFFGEGSRLTVL.

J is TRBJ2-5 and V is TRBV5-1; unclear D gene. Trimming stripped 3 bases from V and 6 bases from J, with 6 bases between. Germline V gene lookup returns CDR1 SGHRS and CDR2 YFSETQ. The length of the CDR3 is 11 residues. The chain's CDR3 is CASSYGKTQYF. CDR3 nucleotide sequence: TGCGCCAGCAGCTATGGAAAGACCCAGTACTTC.

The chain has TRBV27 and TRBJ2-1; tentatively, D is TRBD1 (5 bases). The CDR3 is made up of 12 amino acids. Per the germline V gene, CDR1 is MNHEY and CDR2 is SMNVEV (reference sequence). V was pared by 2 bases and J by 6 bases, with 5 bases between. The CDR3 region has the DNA TGTGCCAGCAGTTTAGGGGCCAATGAGCAGTTCTTC. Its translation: CASSLGANEQFF.

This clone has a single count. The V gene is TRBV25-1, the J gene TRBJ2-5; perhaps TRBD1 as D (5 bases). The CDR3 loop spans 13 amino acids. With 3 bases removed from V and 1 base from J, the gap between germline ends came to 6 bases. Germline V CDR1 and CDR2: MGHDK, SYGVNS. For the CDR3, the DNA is TGTGCCAGCAGTGAGCAGGGCCAAGAGACCCAGTACTTC. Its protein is CASSEQGQETQYF.